This T cell receptor beta chain emerged from a study of shared clonotypes between healthy human individuals. General observations from the study: In contrast to clonotypes shared by all four donors, non-shared clonotypes had lower generation probabilities.

The assay was immunoSEQ multiplex PCR, and TCRdb's table has in-frame clones only and misses some. The sample consists of 2 million to 2.5 million clones, roughly 96% of them appearing once. On this clone itself: Its antigen is unidentified.

The clonotype was recovered from a man between 18 and 35 years old in good health. What was sequenced was naive CD4+ T cells sorted from blood. This sample's subset: CD45RA+ positively selected.

Here the CDR3 reads CAWREGLVYDEQFF. The DNA for the CDR3 is TGTGCCTGGAGAGAAGGACTAGTGTACGATGAGCAGTTCTTC. The chain couples TRBV30 to TRBJ2-1; 7 bases match TRBD2. The CDR3 is made up of 14 amino acids. Germline V gene data show CDR1 as GTSNPN and CDR2 as SVGIG (reference sequence). After removal of 3 bases from V and 8 bases from J, the junction contained 10 bases not matched to a gene. Filled out from reference TRBV30 and TRBJ2-1, the complete variable domain reads SQTIHQWPATLVQPVGSPLSLECTVEGTSNPNLYWYRQAAGRGLQLLFYSVGIGQISSEVPQNLSASRPQDRQFILSSKKLLLSDSGFYLCAWREGLVYDEQFFGPGTRLTVL.